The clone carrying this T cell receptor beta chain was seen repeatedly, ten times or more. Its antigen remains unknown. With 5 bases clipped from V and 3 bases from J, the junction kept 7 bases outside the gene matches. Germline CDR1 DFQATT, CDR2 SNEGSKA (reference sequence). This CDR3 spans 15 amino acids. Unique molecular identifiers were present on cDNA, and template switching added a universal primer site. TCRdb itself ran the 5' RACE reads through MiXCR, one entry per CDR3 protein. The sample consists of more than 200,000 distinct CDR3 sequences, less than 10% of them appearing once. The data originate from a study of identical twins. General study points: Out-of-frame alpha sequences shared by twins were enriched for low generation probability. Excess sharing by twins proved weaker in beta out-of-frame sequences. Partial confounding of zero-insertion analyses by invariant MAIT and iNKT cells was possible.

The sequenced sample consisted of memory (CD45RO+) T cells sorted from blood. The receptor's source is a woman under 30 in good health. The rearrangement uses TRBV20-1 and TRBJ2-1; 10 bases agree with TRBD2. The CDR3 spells CSALPGTSDYNEQFF. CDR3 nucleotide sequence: TGCAGTGCTTTGCCCGGGACTAGCGACTACAATGAGCAGTTCTTC.